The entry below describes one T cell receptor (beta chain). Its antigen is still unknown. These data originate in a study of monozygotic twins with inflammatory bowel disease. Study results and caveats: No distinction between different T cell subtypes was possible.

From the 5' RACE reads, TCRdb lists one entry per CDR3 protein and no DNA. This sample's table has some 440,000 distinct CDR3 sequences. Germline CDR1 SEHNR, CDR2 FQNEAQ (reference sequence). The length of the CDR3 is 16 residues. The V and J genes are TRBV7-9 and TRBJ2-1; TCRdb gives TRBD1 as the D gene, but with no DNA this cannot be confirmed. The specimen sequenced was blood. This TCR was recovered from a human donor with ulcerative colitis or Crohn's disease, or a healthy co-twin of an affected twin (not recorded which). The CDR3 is CASSFYRPSQGNEQFF. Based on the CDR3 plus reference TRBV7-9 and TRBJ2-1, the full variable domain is DTGVSQNPRHKITKRGQNVTFRCDPISEHNRLYWYRQTLGQGPEFLTYFQNEAQLEKSRLLSDRFSAERPKGSFSTLEIQRTEQGDSAMYLCASSFYRPSQGNEQFFGPGTRLTVL.